This entry describes one T cell receptor (beta chain). The antigen is unknown. Using immunoSEQ multiplex PCR, the repertoire was profiled, and TCRdb retains in-frame clones only, with some absent. Among under 65,000 clones listed, approximately 90% were seen once. This entry is derived from a study of OX40 agonist ivuxolimab in advanced cancers. Study in general: In this cohort, patients received ivuxolimab, an agonistic anti-OX40 (CD134) antibody. Hepatocellular carcinoma, melanoma, renal cell or head and neck cancer occurred in dose-escalation patients. Whole-study results and caveats: Nonresponders, in some cases, also had low normalized T-cell clonal expansion.

Germline lookup yields CDR1 MNHEY and CDR2 SMNVEV (reference sequence). V was clipped by 2 bases and J by 0 bases, with 5 bases between them. The length of the CDR3 is 14 residues. The TCR originated in an adult with an advanced solid tumor such as melanoma, head and neck, liver or kidney cancer. Sequenced material: CD4+ or CD8+ T cells sorted from blood, taken in a trial of the OX40 agonist ivuxolimab. The rearrangement uses TRBV27 and TRBJ2-1; D not resolved. CDR3 bases: TGTGCCAGCAGTTTAGGAAGCTCCTACAATGAGCAGTTCTTC. Protein product: CASSLGSSYNEQFF.